A selection of T cell receptor beta chains follows, all from one sample in a study of beta chain features in type 1 diabetes. The assay was immunoSEQ multiplex PCR, and TCRdb's table has in-frame clones only and misses some. The repertoire holds 680,000 or so clones, with around 15% as singletons. Source material: naive CD4+ T cells from blood. These receptors were obtained from a man younger than 30 in good health. Each CDR3 is given without its conserved first and last residue. Rows give clone size only sometimes, using once, few, many, or a class for an expanded clone.

v_call: TRBV27; clone_size: -; cdr3_aa: ASSFSGRDYEQY
v_call: TRBV20-1; clone_size: -; cdr3_aa: SASGLEAF
v_call: TRBV5-1; clone_size: once; cdr3_aa: ASSLERGSRNSPLH
v_call: TRBV28; clone_size: many; cdr3_aa: ASNPWGLAGGPGTDTQY
v_call: TRBV5-1; clone_size: -; cdr3_aa: ASSLTGTGPIETQY
v_call: TRBV7-3; clone_size: -; cdr3_aa: ASSFGNTEAF
v_call: TRBV28; clone_size: few; cdr3_aa: ASRGLAGIPGANVLT
v_call: TRBV7-2; clone_size: -; cdr3_aa: ASRRTSGPYEQY
v_call: TRBV7-3; clone_size: -; cdr3_aa: ASSPGRSNTEAF
v_call: TRBV5-1; clone_size: few; cdr3_aa: ASSLGAGSNTGELF
v_call: TRBV11-3; clone_size: -; cdr3_aa: ASSPSRGGYNEQF
v_call: TRBV10-3; clone_size: -; cdr3_aa: AIRSDSDTQY
v_call: TRBV7-9; clone_size: few; cdr3_aa: ASRRRETSNGYT
v_call: TRBV27; clone_size: few; cdr3_aa: ASSPGLGQF
v_call: TRBV5-1; clone_size: few; cdr3_aa: ASSVGEFGNEQF
v_call: TRBV11-1; clone_size: -; cdr3_aa: ASSPGRENIQY
v_call: TRBV5-1; clone_size: few; cdr3_aa: ASSLSGTWEQY
v_call: TRBV27; clone_size: -; cdr3_aa: ASSFDLGGKLF
v_call: TRBV2; clone_size: -; cdr3_aa: ASRLTGVSGANVLT
v_call: TRBV9; clone_size: many; cdr3_aa: ASSEGGAYGYT
v_call: TRBV30; clone_size: few; cdr3_aa: ASKSVMRNTIY
v_call: TRBV15; clone_size: few; cdr3_aa: ATSRKTFDSNQPQH
v_call: TRBV9; clone_size: few; cdr3_aa: ASSVTPAEGEIRY
v_call: TRBV5-1; clone_size: -; cdr3_aa: ASSRDPAGPYNEQF
v_call: TRBV9; clone_size: few; cdr3_aa: ASSPRQGAAQETQY
v_call: TRBV11-3; clone_size: few; cdr3_aa: ASSLQGSGANVLT
v_call: TRBV27; clone_size: -; cdr3_aa: ASSLEKTSGANVLT
v_call: TRBV27; clone_size: -; cdr3_aa: ASSFSGGALY
v_call: TRBV30; clone_size: few; cdr3_aa: AWSVICYNEKLF
v_call: TRBV18; clone_size: -; cdr3_aa: ASSPPDLLRARTYNEQF
v_call: TRBV5-1; clone_size: -; cdr3_aa: ASSLAEGANTGELF
v_call: TRBV18; clone_size: -; cdr3_aa: ASSPMTGGGPRPY
v_call: TRBV10-3; clone_size: -; cdr3_aa: AISEAQGATYEQY
v_call: TRBV28; clone_size: few; cdr3_aa: ARRKQGSDTQY
v_call: TRBV27; clone_size: few; cdr3_aa: ASSFGRGGNQPQH
v_call: TRBV11-3; clone_size: -; cdr3_aa: ASSRGTGDAYEQY
v_call: TRBV7-3; clone_size: -; cdr3_aa: ASSLRRSQYQETQY
v_call: TRBV23-1; clone_size: -; cdr3_aa: ASSQEGVGGTYGYT
v_call: TRBV19; clone_size: -; cdr3_aa: ASTNGQGLATLAF
v_call: TRBV5-6; clone_size: -; cdr3_aa: ASSLRGYSNQPQH
v_call: TRBV20-1; clone_size: -; cdr3_aa: SASRGQPQH
v_call: TRBV28; clone_size: few; cdr3_aa: ASSLASTLETQY
v_call: TRBV6-6; clone_size: -; cdr3_aa: ASSWDTQGGGYT
v_call: TRBV9; clone_size: -; cdr3_aa: ASSVTAGSYEQY
v_call: TRBV6-1; clone_size: -; cdr3_aa: ASRLGPSGANVLT
v_call: TRBV11-3; clone_size: -; cdr3_aa: ASSLDGGESVRNEQF
v_call: TRBV5-6; clone_size: few; cdr3_aa: ASSSSGNSPLH
v_call: TRBV4-2; clone_size: -; cdr3_aa: ASSQDRMRPYGYT
v_call: TRBV5-1; clone_size: few; cdr3_aa: ASSSPGQMNTEAF
v_call: TRBV28; clone_size: few; cdr3_aa: ASSLRVPNEQY
v_call: TRBV12-5; clone_size: -; cdr3_aa: ASAPRLGTGELF
v_call: TRBV5-4; clone_size: few; cdr3_aa: ASSSEVPGVGEQY